A selection of T cell receptor beta chains follows, all from one sample in a study of T cells in Graves' hyperthyroidism and ophthalmopathy. TCRdb reprocessed the multiplex PCR reads via MiXCR and lists one record per CDR3 protein. The data contain approximately 210,000 distinct CDR3 sequences, roughly a sixth of them singletons. The sequenced sample was blood. The source is a man aged 50 to 59 with Graves' hyperthyroidism. The CDR3 runs from the conserved cysteine through the conserved F or W. D genes are given only for firm matches. Rows may omit the clone size; those that give it use once, few, many or a size class.

TRBV6-1	-	TRBJ2-7	14	many	CASRGRGKTYEQYF	TGTGCCAGCAGGGGACGGGGCAAAACCTACGAGCAGTACTTC
TRBV11-2	TRBD2	TRBJ2-1	19	few	CASTSLVPHTSGLYNEQFF	TGTGCCAGCACCTCTCTAGTGCCCCATACTAGCGGCCTTTACAATGAGCAGTTCTTC
TRBV5-1	TRBD2	TRBJ2-3	15	-	CASYPVAGRADTQYF	TGCGCCAGCTACCCGGTGGCAGGGAGGGCAGATACGCAGTATTTT
TRBV7-9	TRBD2	TRBJ2-1	14	many	CASSFGVAGNEQFF	TGTGCCAGCAGCTTCGGGGTAGCGGGCAATGAGCAGTTCTTC
TRBV19	TRBD2	TRBJ2-1	14	many	CASSPSGSQDEQFF	TGTGCCAGTAGCCCCAGCGGGAGTCAAGATGAGCAGTTCTTC
TRBV12-3/TRBV12-4	-	TRBJ2-7	16	many	CASSLALGGVLGEQYF	TGTGCCAGCAGTTTAGCGCTCGGCGGGGTTTTGGGGGAGCAGTACTTC
TRBV2	TRBD1	TRBJ1-5	14	few	CASSRDRAIQPQHF	TGTGCCAGCAGTCGAGACAGGGCAATTCAGCCCCAGCATTTT
TRBV5-1	-	TRBJ2-3	13	many	CASSSWGTDTQYF	TGCGCCAGCAGCTCTTGGGGCACAGATACGCAGTATTTT
TRBV5-1	-	TRBJ2-1	15	many	CASNEADLRYNEQFF	TGCGCCAGCAACGAAGCGGACCTGAGATACAATGAGCAGTTCTTC
TRBV12-3/TRBV12-4	-	TRBJ1-4	15	few	CASSSQGFPNEKLFF	TGTGCCAGCAGTTCTCAGGGGTTCCCTAATGAAAAACTGTTTTTT
TRBV6-2/TRBV6-3	-	TRBJ2-2	15	-	CASSSHTGTSLELFF	TGTGCCAGCAGCTCCCACACCGGGACATCCTTGGAGCTGTTTTTT
TRBV28	-	TRBJ2-7	14	-	CASSLDGTSYEQYF	TGTGCCAGCAGTTTAGACGGGACCTCCTACGAGCAGTACTTC
TRBV5-1	-	TRBJ2-1	15	many	CASSLQAGRWNEQFF	TGCGCCAGCAGCTTGCAAGCGGGCCGATGGAATGAGCAGTTCTTC
TRBV10-3	-	TRBJ2-5	15	many	CATRPSIISGETQYF	TGTGCCACCCGACCATCAATAATCAGTGGGGAGACCCAGTACTTC
TRBV11-3	-	TRBJ2-2	14	-	CASSAGPISGELFF	TGTGCCAGCAGCGCCGGGCCCATATCCGGGGAGCTGTTTTTT
TRBV30	-	TRBJ1-2	14	-	CAWKATGKFYGYTF	TGTGCCTGGAAAGCCACAGGCAAATTCTATGGCTACACCTTC
TRBV4-2	-	TRBJ2-2	14	few	CASSQDRLTGELFF	TGTGCCAGCAGCCAAGATCGTCTCACCGGGGAGCTGTTTTTT
TRBV11-2	-	TRBJ2-2	15	-	CASSPPGADTGELFF	TGTGCCAGCAGCCCCCCTGGGGCCGACACCGGGGAGCTGTTTTTT
TRBV6-1	TRBD1	TRBJ1-2	16	many	CASSLELQGAGYGYTF	TGTGCCAGCAGCCTTGAACTACAGGGGGCGGGGTATGGCTACACCTTC
TRBV5-5	TRBD2	TRBJ2-5	15	many	CASTLGLAVQETQYF	TGTGCCAGCACCCTGGGACTAGCGGTCCAAGAGACCCAGTACTTC
TRBV12-3/TRBV12-4	TRBD1	TRBJ1-2	14	few	CASRLGQFNYGYTF	TGTGCCAGCAGGCTGGGACAGTTTAACTATGGCTACACCTTC
TRBV19	-	TRBJ2-2	15	-	CASSIKDSNTGELFF	TGTGCCAGTAGTATAAAGGATTCGAACACCGGGGAGCTGTTTTTT
TRBV11-1	-	TRBJ2-5	16	many	CASSLRGAVLQETQYF	TGTGCCAGCAGCTTGAGGGGCGCAGTCCTCCAAGAGACCCAGTACTTC
TRBV20-1	-	TRBJ1-2	15	many	CSAVGTSHSGYGYTF	TGCAGTGCCGTGGGGACCTCTCACAGCGGCTATGGCTACACCTTC
TRBV3-1	-	TRBJ1-5	14	few	CASSQGGAVQPQHF	TGTGCCAGCAGCCAAGGGGGGGCTGTTCAGCCCCAGCATTTT
TRBV27	TRBD2	TRBJ2-1	16	-	CASSLLAGGPRREQFF	TGTGCCAGCAGTTTGCTAGCGGGAGGGCCGAGGAGAGAGCAGTTCTTC
TRBV5-1	-	TRBJ2-2	15	many	CASSLDPPGTGELFF	TGCGCCAGCAGCTTGGACCCGCCTGGGACCGGGGAGCTGTTTTTT
TRBV12-3/TRBV12-4	-	TRBJ1-3	15	many	CASTFTGGNGNTIYF	TGTGCCAGCACCTTCACCGGGGGGAACGGAAACACCATATATTTT
TRBV15	-	TRBJ1-1	16	few	CATSRGPLGQRPEAFF	TGTGCCACCAGCAGAGGACCACTCGGACAGAGGCCTGAAGCTTTCTTT
TRBV6-1	-	TRBJ2-7	15	few	CASSEARNFLYEQYF	TGTGCCAGCAGTGAAGCGAGAAACTTCCTCTACGAGCAGTACTTC
TRBV20-1	-	TRBJ2-2	16	many	CSALPRDTGFSGELFF	TGCAGTGCTTTGCCCCGGGACACGGGTTTCTCCGGGGAGCTGTTTTTT
TRBV29-1	-	TRBJ1-1	12	-	CSGRKMNTEAFF	TGCAGCGGCAGGAAGATGAACACTGAAGCTTTCTTT
TRBV28	-	TRBJ2-1	13	many	CASRSGQKGEQFF	TGTGCCAGCAGATCAGGACAGAAGGGTGAGCAGTTCTTC
TRBV4-2	-	TRBJ1-2	17	few	CASSLQFGQNPNYGYTF	TGTGCCAGCAGCCTTCAGTTTGGACAGAACCCTAACTATGGCTACACCTTC
TRBV11-2	-	TRBJ2-3	13	many	CASSSNRVNTQYF	TGTGCCAGCAGCTCGAACAGGGTGAATACGCAGTATTTT
TRBV7-8	-	TRBJ2-1	13	many	CASSLDIYNEQFF	TGTGCCAGCAGCTTAGACATCTACAATGAGCAGTTCTTC
TRBV20-1	TRBD1	TRBJ2-4	13	-	CSAWDRGGNIQYF	TGCAGTGCTTGGGACAGGGGGGGGAACATTCAGTACTTC
TRBV29-1	TRBD1	TRBJ1-4	15	few	CSVTGTGSWGEKLFF	TGCAGCGTAACGGGGACAGGGTCGTGGGGTGAAAAACTGTTTTTT
TRBV3-1	-	TRBJ2-3	14	many	CASSYDSSTDTQYF	TGTGCCAGCAGCTACGACTCGAGCACAGATACGCAGTATTTT
TRBV3-1	TRBD2	TRBJ2-3	16	many	CASSQASGSGRDTQYF	TGTGCCAGCAGCCAGGCCAGCGGTAGCGGGAGAGATACGCAGTATTTT
TRBV6-1	TRBD1	TRBJ1-1	15	few	CASRQRQGGHTEAFF	TGTGCCAGCAGGCAAAGACAGGGGGGTCACACTGAAGCTTTCTTT
TRBV7-3	-	TRBJ2-2	14	many	CASSLMWGTGELFF	TGTGCCAGCAGCTTGATGTGGGGCACCGGGGAGCTGTTTTTT
TRBV28	-	TRBJ2-5	13	many	CASSSGARETQYF	TGTGCCAGCAGTTCCGGGGCCAGGGAGACCCAGTACTTC
TRBV29-1	-	TRBJ2-7	13	many	CSVEDPGDYEQYF	TGCAGCGTTGAAGATCCGGGGGACTACGAGCAGTACTTC
TRBV20-1	-	TRBJ2-3	14	many	CSAARDPYEGTQYF	TGCAGTGCCGCGCGGGACCCGTACGAGGGTACGCAGTATTTT
TRBV5-1	-	TRBJ2-1	18	-	CASSRWGNLANSYNEQFF	TGCGCCAGCAGCCGGTGGGGCAATCTAGCGAATTCCTACAATGAGCAGTTCTTC
TRBV28	TRBD2	TRBJ2-7	15	few	CASSPHSGSPYEQYF	TGTGCCAGCAGTCCCCATAGCGGGAGCCCCTACGAGCAGTACTTC
TRBV9	TRBD2	TRBJ2-2	15	few	CASSIGTSGSGELFF	TGTGCCAGCAGCATTGGGACTAGCGGTTCCGGGGAGCTGTTTTTT
TRBV7-8	-	TRBJ2-7	15	-	CASRLGTREGYEQYF	TGTGCCAGCCGCCTCGGAACCAGGGAAGGTTACGAGCAGTACTTC
TRBV7-9	-	TRBJ1-1	13	-	CASSFGGFAEAFF	TGTGCCAGCAGCTTTGGGGGGTTCGCCGAAGCTTTCTTT
TRBV5-1	TRBD2	TRBJ2-1	17	many	CASSRTSGSSGYNEQFF	TGCGCCAGCTCTCGGACTAGCGGGAGCTCCGGCTACAATGAGCAGTTCTTC